This T cell receptor (beta chain) was recovered during a study of blood T cell repertoires in COVID-19. At the level of the study: Whether acute or convalescent, the COVID-19 samples came from the United States, Italy and Spain. Nucleic acid was either cDNA or gDNA, and it came from T cells, B-cell-depleted T cells, or PBMCs.

In the study's own analysis: Reference gene primer amplification in the assay estimated nucleated cell counts. Produced via immunoSEQ multiplex PCR; TCRdb's table is partial and in-frame only. V and J calls plus clone size are reproduced from that table; the DNA served to infer D and trimming. The data show approximately 210,000 clones, roughly 86% seen once. V lost 1 base and J 8 bases, leaving 6 bases between the germline ends. In germline, CDR1 is MGHDK, CDR2 SYGVNS. This CDR3 region has 12 residues. The sequencing input was peripheral blood. J is TRBJ2-1 and V is TRBV25-1, with D possibly TRBD2 on 5 matching bases. The TCR sequence derives from a woman in her 40s with acute or convalescent COVID-19. As DNA, the CDR3 is TGTGCCAGCAGTGAATGGGGAGATGAGCAGTTCTTC. Translation: CASSEWGDEQFF.